This entry features one T cell receptor beta chain sequence. The V and J ends lost 4 bases and 5 bases respectively, with 16 bases between them. This CDR3 has 15 amino acids. Germline V gene lookup returns CDR1 SGHTS and CDR2 YDEGEE. Clones were sequenced by immunoSEQ multiplex PCR, and TCRdb holds only the in-frame ones, with some missing. The sample comprises 130,000 or so clones, 90% of which are singletons, and about 7% rests with the top ten. This specimen comes from a study of T cell responses to AZD1222 COVID-19 vaccine. The sequence came from an adult in good health. This chain connects TRBV5-8 to TRBJ1-5; perhaps TRBD1 as D (5 bases). The sample here was peripheral blood, taken on day 0 of AZD1222 vaccination. The CDR3 here is CASSGPREGDQPQHF. DNA for the CDR3: TGTGCCAGCAGCGGCCCCAGGGAAGGTGATCAGCCCCAGCATTTT.